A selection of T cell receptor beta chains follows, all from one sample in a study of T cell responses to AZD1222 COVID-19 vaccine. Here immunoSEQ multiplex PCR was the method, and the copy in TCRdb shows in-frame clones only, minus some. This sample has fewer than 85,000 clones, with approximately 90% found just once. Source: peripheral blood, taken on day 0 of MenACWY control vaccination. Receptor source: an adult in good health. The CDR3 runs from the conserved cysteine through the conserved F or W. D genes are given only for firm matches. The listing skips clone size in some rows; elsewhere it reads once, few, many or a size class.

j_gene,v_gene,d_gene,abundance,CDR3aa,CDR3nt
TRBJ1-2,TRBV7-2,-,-,CASSLNLGGYGYTF,TGTGCCAGCAGCTTGAATCTCGGGGGCTATGGCTACACCTTC
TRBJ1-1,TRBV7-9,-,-,CASSRAVNTEAFF,TGTGCCAGCAGCCGGGCCGTTAACACTGAAGCTTTCTTT
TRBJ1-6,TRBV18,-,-,CASSPELGRTVSPLHF,TGTGCCAGCTCCCCCGAACTAGGCAGGACCGTGTCACCCCTCCACTTT
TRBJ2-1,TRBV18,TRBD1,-,CASSPLAGQGSNEQFF,TGTGCCAGCTCACCGCTCGCAGGACAGGGGTCGAATGAGCAGTTCTTC
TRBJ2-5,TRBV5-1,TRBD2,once,CASSLEGLAGVAATQYF,TGCGCCAGCAGCTTGGAGGGACTAGCGGGGGTGGCAGCGACCCAGTACTTC
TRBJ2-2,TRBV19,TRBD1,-,CASRPTGGNGELFF,TGTGCCAGTCGACCGACAGGGGGTAATGGGGAGCTGTTTTTT
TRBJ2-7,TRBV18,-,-,CASSPKQGTYEQYF,TGTGCCAGCTCACCGAAACAGGGTACCTACGAGCAGTACTTC
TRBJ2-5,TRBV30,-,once,CAWSSHPDGTQYF,TGTGCCTGGAGTTCACACCCCGACGGGACCCAGTACTTC
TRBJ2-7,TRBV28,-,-,CASSFSRAGFAYEQYF,TGTGCCAGCAGTTTTTCGCGGGCGGGCTTCGCCTACGAGCAGTACTTC
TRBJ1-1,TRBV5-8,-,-,CASSLVYEAFF,TGTGCCAGCAGCTTGGTGTACGAAGCTTTCTTT
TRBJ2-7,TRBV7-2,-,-,CASSLGGRDSYEQYF,TGTGCCAGCAGCTTAGGAGGCAGGGATTCCTACGAGCAGTACTTC
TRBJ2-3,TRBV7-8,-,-,CASSLDGASTDTQYF,TGTGCCAGCAGCTTAGATGGGGCGAGCACAGATACGCAGTATTTT
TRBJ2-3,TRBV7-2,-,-,CASSLAVRGGTSTDTQYF,TGTGCCAGCAGCTTAGCGGTTCGCGGGGGCACTAGCACAGATACGCAGTATTTT
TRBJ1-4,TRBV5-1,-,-,CASSLAGLGTYIGGEKLFF,TGCGCCAGCAGCTTGGCCGGCTTAGGGACGTATATCGGAGGTGAAAAACTGTTTTTT
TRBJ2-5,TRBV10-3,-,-,CAISDDRSQETQYF,TGTGCCATCAGTGACGATAGGTCCCAAGAGACCCAGTACTTC
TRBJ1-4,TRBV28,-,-,CASSRPPGLHEKLFF,TGTGCCAGCAGTCGACCACCGGGACTGCATGAAAAACTGTTTTTT
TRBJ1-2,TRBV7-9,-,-,CASSQSDYGYTF,TGTGCCAGCAGCCAAAGCGACTATGGCTACACCTTC
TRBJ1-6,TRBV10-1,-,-,CASSWDGDSPLHF,TGCGCCAGCAGTTGGGACGGAGATTCACCCCTCCACTTT
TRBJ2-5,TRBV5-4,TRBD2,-,CASSLAGGWETQYF,TGTGCCAGCAGCCTTGCGGGGGGGTGGGAGACCCAGTACTTC
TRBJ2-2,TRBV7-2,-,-,CASSLSLGGPDTGELFF,TGTGCCAGCAGCTTATCTCTCGGGGGGCCTGACACCGGGGAGCTGTTTTTT
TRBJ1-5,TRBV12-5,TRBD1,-,CASGLVTKTGDSNQPQHF,TGTGCTAGTGGTTTGGTAACGAAGACAGGGGATAGCAATCAGCCCCAGCATTTT
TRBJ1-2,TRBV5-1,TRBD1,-,CASSLDPGTGFDYGYTF,TGCGCCAGCAGCTTGGACCCCGGGACAGGGTTCGACTATGGCTACACCTTC
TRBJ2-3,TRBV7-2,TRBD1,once,CASSRDREDTQYF,TGTGCCAGCAGCCGGGACAGGGAGGATACGCAGTATTTT